This T cell receptor beta chain was profiled in a study of T cells in Graves' hyperthyroidism and ophthalmopathy. Regarding the study as a whole: Most thyroid clonotypes that were expanded above 0.001 also turned up in blood. Model output signaled ophthalmopathy a median about seven months ahead of onset.

CDR1 is MNHEY, CDR2 SVGAGI, per germline. This CDR3 spans 14 amino acids. Trimming shortened V by 6 bases and J by 4 bases, and 12 bases separated the two germline ends. Amplification yielded TCR beta CDR3 regions, with RNA transcripts as the source. Primed by the HTBI set, a first-round RT-PCR was run on the TCR CDR3. TCRdb re-analysed the multiplex PCR reads in MiXCR, keeping a single row per CDR3 protein. The sample shows 350,000 to 400,000 distinct CDR3 sequences, approximately 19% of them seen only once. This clonotype was detected many times. Its target is unknown. The source material was blood. This TCR was recovered from a woman aged 18 to 35 with Graves' hyperthyroidism. The chain uses TRBV6-5 and TRBJ2-2; D not resolved. CDR3 sequence: CASRSWSVTGELFF. CDR3 DNA: TGTGCCAGCAGATCCTGGAGTGTCACCGGGGAGCTGTTTTTT.